Listed below are T cell receptor beta chains from one sample, sequenced in a study of siplizumab effects on memory and regulatory T cells. Sequenced by immunoSEQ multiplex PCR; TCRdb stores in-frame clones only, minus some. Of fewer than 60,000 clones listed, roughly 93% are singletons. The sequenced sample was CD8+ T cells sorted from blood. These TCRs come from a human donor in good health. Both conserved end residues are part of each CDR3. The D gene is left open where the match is weak. Only some rows state a clone size, as once, few, many or a class for expanded clones.

TRBD1	-	TRBV28	TRBJ2-7	TGTGCCAGCAGCCCTCGACAGGGGCCCAGCTACGAGCAGTACTTC	CASSPRQGPSYEQYF
-	-	TRBV15	TRBJ1-1	TGTGCCACCAGCAGCGGCCTCGATTATACTGAAGCTTTCTTT	CATSSGLDYTEAFF
TRBD2	-	TRBV7-9	TRBJ2-2	TGTGCCAGCAGCCCCGGACTAGCTACGAACACCGGGGAGCTGTTTTTT	CASSPGLATNTGELFF
TRBD2	-	TRBV27	TRBJ2-2	TGTGCCAGCAGTTTACTAGCGGGAGCATTAACCGGGGAGCTGTTTTTT	CASSLLAGALTGELFF
-	-	TRBV5-1	TRBJ2-7	TGCGCCAGCAGCTTGGCCTATTACGCCGATCCGGGGGAGCAGTACTTC	CASSLAYYADPGEQYF
-	-	TRBV10-2	TRBJ1-1	TGCGCCAGCAGACCAGGGGTGAACACTGAAGCTTTCTTT	CASRPGVNTEAFF
-	-	TRBV11-2	TRBJ1-2	TGTGCCAGCAGCTTCAGTTTCGATGGCTACACCTTC	CASSFSFDGYTF
-	once	TRBV9	TRBJ2-7	TGTGCCAGCAACGAAGGAGGGCCAACCGAGCAGTACTTC	CASNEGGPTEQYF
TRBD2	-	TRBV7-9	TRBJ2-5	TGTGCCAGCAGCTTAGGGCTAGCGGGAGGTTTTGGGACCCAGTACTTC	CASSLGLAGGFGTQYF
-	-	TRBV11-2	TRBJ2-5	TGTGCCAGCAGGACCCAAGAGACCCAGTACTTC	CASRTQETQYF
-	-	TRBV7-3	TRBJ2-5	TGTGCCAGCAGCGATACAGGGAGGGAGACCCAGTACTTC	CASSDTGRETQYF
-	-	TRBV5-4	TRBJ2-5	TGTGCCAGCAGTCAGGGGGGTGAGACCCAGTACTTC	CASSQGGETQYF
-	once	TRBV5-4	TRBJ1-2	TGTGCCAGCAGAACCGACGGGACATCAGCCACGCGGGGCTACACCTTC	CASRTDGTSATRGYTF
TRBD1	-	TRBV27	TRBJ1-4	TGTGCCAGCAGGTCGGGACAGGGGAATGAAAAACTGTTTTTT	CASRSGQGNEKLFF
-	-	TRBV27	TRBJ2-5	TGTGCCAGCAGTTTAGGGGACCAAGAGACCCAGTACTTC	CASSLGDQETQYF
-	-	TRBV5-6	TRBJ1-5	TGTGCCAGCAGCAGTGCTCTGAAGGGTCAGCCCCAGCATTTT	CASSSALKGQPQHF
TRBD2	-	TRBV9	TRBJ2-3	TGTGCCAGCAGCGGAGCCCTTCGGGGACTAGCGGGATCCGATACGCAGTATTTT	CASSGALRGLAGSDTQYF
-	once	TRBV27	TRBJ2-7	TGTGCCAGCAGGGACCCCAGCAGGGTGCTGGGCGAGCAGTACTTC	CASRDPSRVLGEQYF
TRBD1	-	TRBV19	TRBJ1-4	TGTGCCAGTAGTCCCTGGGGACAGGGTGGTGAAAAACTGTTTTTT	CASSPWGQGGEKLFF
TRBD1	once	TRBV7-9	TRBJ1-3	TGTGCCAGCAGCTTAGAACAGGGGAAAGGAAACACCATATATTTT	CASSLEQGKGNTIYF
-	-	TRBV13	TRBJ2-1	TGTGCCAGCAGCCCAGAATACGGCGGAGGCTCCGTCAATGAGCAGTTCTTC	CASSPEYGGGSVNEQFF
-	-	TRBV25-1	TRBJ1-2	TGTGCCAGCTATGGGGAGTTTGAGGCCGAAGGTAACTATGGCTACACCTTC	CASYGEFEAEGNYGYTF
-	once	TRBV5-1	TRBJ2-2	TGCGCCAGCAGCCCGAGGGGAAGCACCGGGGAGCTGTTTTTT	CASSPRGSTGELFF